This entry describes one TCR beta chain. The data were taken from a study of blood T cell repertoires in COVID-19. Study-level information: Sources were T cells, B-cell-depleted T cells, or PBMCs; the material itself was cDNA or gDNA.

The V gene's germline CDR1 is SGHRS and CDR2 YFSETQ. Deletions cut 2 bases from V and 5 bases from J, with 9 bases between. This CDR3 comprises 13 residues. Per the authors' pipeline: Reference gene primers were amplified, and this amplification served to estimate nucleated cell counts. Some clones are missing from TCRdb's copy, which holds only in-frame ones; the method was immunoSEQ multiplex PCR. V, J and clone size are taken as reported in that table, and D and trimming were inferred from the DNA itself. This sample yields nearly 350,000 clones, of which approximately 89% are seen a single time; around 3.5% belongs to the top ten.

Sequencing was performed on peripheral blood. This TCR was sampled from a woman aged 18-29 years who had recovered from COVID-19. This chain connects TRBV5-1 to TRBJ2-3; D is uncertain. CDR3 nucleotides: TGCGCCAGCAGCTTAAAAGCGCTAGATACGCAGTATTTT. Its protein is CASSLKALDTQYF.